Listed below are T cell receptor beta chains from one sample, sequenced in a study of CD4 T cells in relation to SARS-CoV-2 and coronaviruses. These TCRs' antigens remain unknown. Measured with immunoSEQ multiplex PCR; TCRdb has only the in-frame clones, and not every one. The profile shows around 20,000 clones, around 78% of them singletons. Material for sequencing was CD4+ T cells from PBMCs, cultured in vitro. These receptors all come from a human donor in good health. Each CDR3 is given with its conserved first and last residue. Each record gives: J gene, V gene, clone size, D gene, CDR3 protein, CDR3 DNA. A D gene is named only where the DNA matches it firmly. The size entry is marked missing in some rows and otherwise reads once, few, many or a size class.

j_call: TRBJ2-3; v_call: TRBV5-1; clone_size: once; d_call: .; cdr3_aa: CASSLGDTDTQYF; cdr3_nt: TGCGCCAGCAGCTTGGGCGACACAGATACGCAGTATTTT
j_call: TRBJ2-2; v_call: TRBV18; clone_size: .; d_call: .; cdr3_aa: CASSPFLADKLNTGELFF; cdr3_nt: TGTGCCAGCTCCCCTTTTTTAGCGGACAAATTGAACACCGGGGAGCTGTTTTTT
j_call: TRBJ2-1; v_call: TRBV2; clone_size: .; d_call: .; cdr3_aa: CASSEAGSSYNEQFF; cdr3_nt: TGTGCCAGCAGTGAGGCCGGCAGTTCCTACAATGAGCAGTTCTTC
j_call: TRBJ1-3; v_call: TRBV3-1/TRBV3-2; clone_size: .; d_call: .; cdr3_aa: CASSQDGNTIYF; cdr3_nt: TGTGCCAGCAGCCAAGATGGAAACACCATATATTTT
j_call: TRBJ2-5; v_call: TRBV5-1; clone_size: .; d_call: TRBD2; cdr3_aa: CASRAGRVQETQYF; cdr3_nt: TGCGCCAGCAGAGCGGGACGGGTCCAAGAGACCCAGTACTTC
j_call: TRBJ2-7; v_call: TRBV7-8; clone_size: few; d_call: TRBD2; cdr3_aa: CASSPPGLARSSYEQYF; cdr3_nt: TGTGCCAGCAGCCCCCCGGGACTAGCGAGAAGCTCCTACGAGCAGTACTTC
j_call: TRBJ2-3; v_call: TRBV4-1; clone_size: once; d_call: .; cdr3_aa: CASSQGRQLSTDTQYF; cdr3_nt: TGCGCCAGCAGCCAAGGAAGGCAGCTAAGCACAGATACGCAGTATTTT
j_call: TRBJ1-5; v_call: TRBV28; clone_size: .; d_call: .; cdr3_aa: CASSLQTQPQHF; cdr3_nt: TGTGCCAGCAGTTTACAGACCCAGCCCCAGCATTTT
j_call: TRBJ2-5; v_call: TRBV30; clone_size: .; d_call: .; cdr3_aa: CAWSAQETQYF; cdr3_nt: TGTGCCTGGAGTGCCCAAGAGACCCAGTACTTC
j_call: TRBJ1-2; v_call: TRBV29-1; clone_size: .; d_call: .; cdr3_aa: CSVEEFNPEGVYGYTF; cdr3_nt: TGCAGCGTTGAAGAGTTCAACCCGGAGGGGGTCTATGGCTACACCTTC
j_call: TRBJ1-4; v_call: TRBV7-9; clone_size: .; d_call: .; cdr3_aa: CAIVGATNEKLFF; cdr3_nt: TGTGCCATCGTGGGGGCAACTAATGAAAAACTGTTTTTT
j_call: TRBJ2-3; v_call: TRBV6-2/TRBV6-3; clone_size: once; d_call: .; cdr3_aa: CASSYDGFLGTQYF; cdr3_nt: TGTGCCAGCAGTTACGACGGGTTCTTAGGTACGCAGTATTTT
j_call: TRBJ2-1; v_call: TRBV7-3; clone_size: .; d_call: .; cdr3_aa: CASSSTPEGEQFF; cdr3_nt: TGTGCCAGCAGCTCTACCCCTGAGGGTGAGCAGTTCTTC
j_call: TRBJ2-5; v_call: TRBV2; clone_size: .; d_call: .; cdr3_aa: CASVIEETQYF; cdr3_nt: TGTGCCAGCGTCATCGAAGAGACCCAGTACTTC
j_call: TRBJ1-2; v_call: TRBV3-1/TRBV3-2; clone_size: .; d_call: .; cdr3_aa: CASSRDISNYGYTF; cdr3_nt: TGTGCCAGCAGCCGGGACATCTCTAACTATGGCTACACCTTC
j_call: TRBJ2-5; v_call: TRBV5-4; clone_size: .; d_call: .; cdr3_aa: CASSFEGSETQYF; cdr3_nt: TGTGCCAGCAGCTTTGAAGGGTCGGAGACCCAGTACTTC
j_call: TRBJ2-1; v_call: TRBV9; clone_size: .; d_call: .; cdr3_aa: CASSSTPYNEQFF; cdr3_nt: TGTGCCAGCAGCTCGACGCCCTACAATGAGCAGTTCTTC
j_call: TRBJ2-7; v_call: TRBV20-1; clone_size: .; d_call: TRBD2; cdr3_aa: CSASVGRAYEQYF; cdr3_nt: TGCAGTGCTAGTGTCGGGAGGGCCTACGAGCAGTACTTC
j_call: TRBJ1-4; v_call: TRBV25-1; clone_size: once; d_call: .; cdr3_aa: CASSETGVGEKLFF; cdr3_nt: TGTGCCAGCAGCGAAACCGGTGTAGGTGAAAAACTGTTTTTT
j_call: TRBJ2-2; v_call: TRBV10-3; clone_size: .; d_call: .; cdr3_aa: CAINFSGARDTGELFF; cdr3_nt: TGTGCCATCAACTTCTCAGGGGCGCGCGACACCGGGGAGCTGTTTTTT
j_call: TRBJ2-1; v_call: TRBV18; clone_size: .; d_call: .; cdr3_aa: CASSPNSEQFF; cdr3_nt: TGTGCCAGCTCACCGAACAGCGAGCAGTTCTTC
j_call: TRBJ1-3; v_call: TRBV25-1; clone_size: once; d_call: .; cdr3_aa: CASSNSPQGNGNTIYF; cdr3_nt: TGTGCCAGCAGTAACTCTCCTCAGGGAAATGGAAACACCATATATTTT
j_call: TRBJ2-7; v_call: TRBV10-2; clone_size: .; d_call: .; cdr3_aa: CASSPGYGHYEQYF; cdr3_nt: TGCGCCAGCAGCCCAGGGTACGGACACTACGAGCAGTACTTC
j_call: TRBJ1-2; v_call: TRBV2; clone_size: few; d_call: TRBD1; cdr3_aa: CASGETGGSYGYTF; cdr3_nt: TGTGCCAGCGGGGAGACAGGGGGGTCCTATGGCTACACCTTC
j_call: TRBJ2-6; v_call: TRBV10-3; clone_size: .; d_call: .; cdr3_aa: CAISGEEGRFPSGANVLTF; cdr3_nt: TGTGCCATCAGTGGGGAGGAGGGAAGGTTTCCCTCTGGGGCCAACGTCCTGACTTTC
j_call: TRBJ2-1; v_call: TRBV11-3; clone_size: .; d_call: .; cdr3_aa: CASSPQGAYNEQFF; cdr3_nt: TGTGCCAGCAGCCCGCAGGGCGCCTACAATGAGCAGTTCTTC
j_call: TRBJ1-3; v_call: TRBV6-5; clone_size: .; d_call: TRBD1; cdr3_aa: CASAPDRDLLSIYF; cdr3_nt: TGTGCCAGCGCCCCCGACAGGGACCTTTTGTCCATATATTTT
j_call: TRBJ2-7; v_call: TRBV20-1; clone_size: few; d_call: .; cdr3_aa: CSADGLDEQYF; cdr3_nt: TGCAGTGCTGACGGCTTGGACGAGCAGTACTTC
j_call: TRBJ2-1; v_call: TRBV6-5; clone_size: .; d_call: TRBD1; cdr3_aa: CASSYNRDRFNEQFF; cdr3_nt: TGTGCCAGCAGTTACAACCGGGACAGATTCAATGAGCAGTTCTTC
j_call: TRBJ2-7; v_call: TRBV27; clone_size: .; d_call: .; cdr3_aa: CATGDGSYEQYF; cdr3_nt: TGTGCCACCGGAGACGGCTCCTACGAGCAGTACTTC
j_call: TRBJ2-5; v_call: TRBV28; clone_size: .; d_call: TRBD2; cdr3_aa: CASSSSPATSVFKETQYF; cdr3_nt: TGTGCCAGCAGTTCCTCCCCTGCGACTAGCGTATTCAAAGAGACCCAGTACTTC
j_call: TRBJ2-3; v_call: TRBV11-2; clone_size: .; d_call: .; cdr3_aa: CASSLGQLTDTQYF; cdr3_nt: TGTGCCAGCAGCTTGGGGCAGCTCACAGATACGCAGTATTTT
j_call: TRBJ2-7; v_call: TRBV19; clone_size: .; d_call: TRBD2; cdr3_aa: CASSMDSGKSAQYF; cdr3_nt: TGTGCCAGTAGTATGGATAGCGGGAAGTCTGCGCAGTACTTC
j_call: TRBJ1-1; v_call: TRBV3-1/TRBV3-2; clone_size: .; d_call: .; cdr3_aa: CASSPMGRGNTEAFF; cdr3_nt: TGTGCCAGCAGCCCCATGGGACGGGGAAACACTGAAGCTTTCTTT
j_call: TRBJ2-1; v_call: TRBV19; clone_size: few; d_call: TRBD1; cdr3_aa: CASSVTGVHEQFF; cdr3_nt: TGTGCCAGTAGTGTGACAGGGGTCCATGAGCAGTTCTTC
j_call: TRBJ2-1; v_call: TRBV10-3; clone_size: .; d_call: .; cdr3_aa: CAMSRGGAPETFDEQFF; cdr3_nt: TGTGCCATGAGCCGAGGGGGTGCTCCCGAAACATTCGATGAGCAGTTCTTC
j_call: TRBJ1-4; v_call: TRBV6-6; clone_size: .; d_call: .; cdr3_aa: CASEQVLGEKLFF; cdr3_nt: TGTGCCAGCGAACAGGTCCTGGGGGAAAAACTGTTTTTT
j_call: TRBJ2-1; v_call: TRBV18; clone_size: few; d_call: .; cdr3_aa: CASSPSWTVLRGDNEQFF; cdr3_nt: TGTGCCAGCTCACCATCGTGGACAGTCCTCCGAGGGGACAATGAGCAGTTCTTC
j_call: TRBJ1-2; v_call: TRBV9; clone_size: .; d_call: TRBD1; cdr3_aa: CASSPGQNNYGYTF; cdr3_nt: TGTGCCAGCAGCCCGGGACAGAATAACTATGGCTACACCTTC
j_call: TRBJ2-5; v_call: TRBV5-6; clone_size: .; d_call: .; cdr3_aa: CASSSTRGVETQYF; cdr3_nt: TGTGCCAGCAGCTCCACGAGGGGGGTAGAGACCCAGTACTTC
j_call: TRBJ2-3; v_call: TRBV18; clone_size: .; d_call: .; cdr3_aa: CASSPPSGSRDTQYF; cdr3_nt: TGTGCCAGCTCACCACCGTCGGGGTCCCGCGATACGCAGTATTTT
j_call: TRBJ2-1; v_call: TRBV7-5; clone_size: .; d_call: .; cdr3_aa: CARSLVLAEIYNEQFF; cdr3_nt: TGTGCCAGAAGCTTAGTACTAGCGGAAATCTACAATGAGCAGTTCTTC
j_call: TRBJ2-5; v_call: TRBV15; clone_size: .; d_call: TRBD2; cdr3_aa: CATSRDFTRLTASSGRAIGETQYF; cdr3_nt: TGTGCCACCAGCAGAGATTTTACCAGACTCACGGCGTCTAGCGGGAGGGCTATAGGAGAGACCCAGTACTTC
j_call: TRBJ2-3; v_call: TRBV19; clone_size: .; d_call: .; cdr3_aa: CASRQSGDTQYF; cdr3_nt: TGTGCCAGTAGACAAAGCGGAGATACGCAGTATTTT
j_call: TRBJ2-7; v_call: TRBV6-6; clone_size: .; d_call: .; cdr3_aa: CASSPLGTYEQYF; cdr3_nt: TGTGCCAGCAGTCCCCTGGGGACCTACGAGCAGTACTTC
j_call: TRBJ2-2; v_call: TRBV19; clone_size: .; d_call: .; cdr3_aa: CASSIGAGNLGELFF; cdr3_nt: TGTGCCAGTAGTATAGGGGCCGGTAATCTCGGGGAGCTGTTTTTT